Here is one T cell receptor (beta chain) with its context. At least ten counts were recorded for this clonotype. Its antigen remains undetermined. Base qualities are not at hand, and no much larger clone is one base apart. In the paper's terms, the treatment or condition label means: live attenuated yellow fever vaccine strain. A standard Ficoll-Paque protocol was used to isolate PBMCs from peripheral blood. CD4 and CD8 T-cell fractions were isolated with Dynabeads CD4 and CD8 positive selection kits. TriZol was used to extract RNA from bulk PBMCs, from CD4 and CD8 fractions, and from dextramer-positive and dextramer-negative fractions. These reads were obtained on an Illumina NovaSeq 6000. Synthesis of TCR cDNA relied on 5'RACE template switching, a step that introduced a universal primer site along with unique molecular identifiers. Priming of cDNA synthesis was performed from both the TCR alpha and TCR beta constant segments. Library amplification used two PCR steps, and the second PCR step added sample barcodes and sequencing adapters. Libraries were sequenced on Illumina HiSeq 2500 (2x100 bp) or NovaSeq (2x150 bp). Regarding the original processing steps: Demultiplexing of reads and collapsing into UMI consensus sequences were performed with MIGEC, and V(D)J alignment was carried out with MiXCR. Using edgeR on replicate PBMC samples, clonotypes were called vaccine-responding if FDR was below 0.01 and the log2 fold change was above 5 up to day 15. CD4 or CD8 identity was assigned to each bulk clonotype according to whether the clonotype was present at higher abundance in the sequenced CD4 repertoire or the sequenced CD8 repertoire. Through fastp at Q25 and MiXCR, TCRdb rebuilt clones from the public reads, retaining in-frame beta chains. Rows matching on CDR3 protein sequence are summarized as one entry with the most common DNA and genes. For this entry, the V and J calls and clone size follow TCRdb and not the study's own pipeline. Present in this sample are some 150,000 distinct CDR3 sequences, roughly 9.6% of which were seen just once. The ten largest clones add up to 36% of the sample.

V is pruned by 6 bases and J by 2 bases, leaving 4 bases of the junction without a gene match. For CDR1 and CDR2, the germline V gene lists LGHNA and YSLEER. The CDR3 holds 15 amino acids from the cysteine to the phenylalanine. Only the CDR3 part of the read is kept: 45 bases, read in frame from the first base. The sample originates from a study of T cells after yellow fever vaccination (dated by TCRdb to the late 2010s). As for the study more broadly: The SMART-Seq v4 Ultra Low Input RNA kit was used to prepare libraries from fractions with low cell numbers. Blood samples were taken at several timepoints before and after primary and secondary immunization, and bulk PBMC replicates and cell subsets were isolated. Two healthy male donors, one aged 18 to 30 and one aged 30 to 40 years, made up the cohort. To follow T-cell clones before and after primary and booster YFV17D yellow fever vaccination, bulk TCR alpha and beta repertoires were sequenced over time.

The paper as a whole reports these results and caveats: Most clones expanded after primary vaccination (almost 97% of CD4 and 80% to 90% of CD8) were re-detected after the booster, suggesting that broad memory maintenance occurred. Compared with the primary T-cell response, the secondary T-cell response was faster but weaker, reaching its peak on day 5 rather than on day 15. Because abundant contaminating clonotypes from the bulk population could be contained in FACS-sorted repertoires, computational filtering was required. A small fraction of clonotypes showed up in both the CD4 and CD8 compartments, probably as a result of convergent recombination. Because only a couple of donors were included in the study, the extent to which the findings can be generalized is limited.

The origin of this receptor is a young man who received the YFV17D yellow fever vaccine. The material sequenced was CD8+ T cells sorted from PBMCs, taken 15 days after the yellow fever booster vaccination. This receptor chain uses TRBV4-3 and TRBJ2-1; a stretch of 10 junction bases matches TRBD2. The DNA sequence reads TGCGCCAGCAGACCCGGGACTAGCGCCTACAATGAGCAGTTCTTC. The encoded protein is CASRPGTSAYNEQFF.